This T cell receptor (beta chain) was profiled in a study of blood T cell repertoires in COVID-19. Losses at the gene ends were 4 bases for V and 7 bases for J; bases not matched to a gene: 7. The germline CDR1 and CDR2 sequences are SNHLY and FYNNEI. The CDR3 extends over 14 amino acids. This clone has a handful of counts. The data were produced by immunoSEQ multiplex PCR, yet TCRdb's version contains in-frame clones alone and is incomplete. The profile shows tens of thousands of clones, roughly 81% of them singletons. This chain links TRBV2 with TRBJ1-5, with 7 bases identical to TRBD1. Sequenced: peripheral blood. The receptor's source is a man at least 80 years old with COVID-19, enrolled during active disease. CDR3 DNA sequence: TGTGCCAGCAGTGGGAGGGGGCTTGGGCAGCCCCAGCATTTT. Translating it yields CASSGRGLGQPQHF.